Sequencing of this T cell receptor beta chain was carried out in a study of identical twins. Study conclusions and caveats: Out-of-frame alpha sequences common to twins were enriched for low generation probability. The study reached conclusions through statistical analysis that was cross-sectional, not following the same donors. It was possible that invariant MAIT and iNKT cells partly confounded the zero-insertion analyses.

This clonotype was detected ten times or more. Its antigen is still unknown. MiXCR, run by TCRdb on the 5' RACE reads, gives a single entry per CDR3 protein. The table lists hundreds of thousands of distinct CDR3 sequences, roughly 18% of them singletons. The CDR3 loop spans 16 amino acids. The V gene's germline CDR1 is SGHTA and CDR2 FQGNSA. Trimming removed 4 bases from V and 6 bases from J, with 16 bases in between. These data also formed part of another study, on T cells expressing NK-cell markers. As that study records: The authors sequenced eight donors, of whom seven were HCMV-seropositive and one was seronegative.

This rearrangement joins TRBV7-2 to TRBJ1-6; the D is unclear. The sample was PBMCs. This TCR was sampled from a woman younger than 35 in good health. CDR3 residues: CASSWNRAYLNSPLHF. The CDR3 region has the DNA TGTGCCAGCAGCTGGAACCGGGCTTACCTTAATTCACCCCTCCACTTT.